This TCR beta chain was retrieved from a study of T cells in Graves' hyperthyroidism and ophthalmopathy (dated 2019 in TCRdb). As for the study more broadly: Peripheral blood was sampled at the time of initial diagnosis, prior to any treatment. Thyroid tissue and blood T-cell repertoires from several Graves' hyperthyroidism patients were also compared in the study. Whether ophthalmopathy could be predicted prospectively was tested in an independent validation cohort made up of 18 to 20 hyperthyroidism patients plus 17 patients who later progressed to ophthalmopathy. After blood sampling, hyperthyroidism patients were treated with methimazole at a starting dose of 30 mg daily, and ophthalmopathy patients were treated with high-dose intravenous methylprednisolone. The 75 to 100 discovery patients were randomly split 7:3 into training and test sets. To identify TCR V-J signatures that set the groups apart, the researchers used a discovery cohort of more than 95 patients, made up of under 45 with Graves' ophthalmopathy and 55 to 65 with stable Graves' hyperthyroidism. According to the paper, TCR Vbeta CDR3 sequencing was carried out on roughly 130 peripheral blood samples, which came from over 40 ophthalmopathy, 75 to 80 hyperthyroidism and about 17 progressor patients. Results and caveats for the whole study, not just this receptor: No statistical method was used to fix the sample size in advance, and group allocation was not hidden from the investigators. A 13 V-J signature model separated ophthalmopathy from stable hyperthyroidism, with roughly 88% sensitivity and roughly 82% specificity in cross-validation and 80%/75% in testing. During validation, the model predicted progression to ophthalmopathy a median of about 6.3 months ahead of onset, with more than 60% sensitivity and 72% to 80% specificity. Most expanded thyroid clonotypes (frequency above 0.001) were also detected in blood, a finding suggesting that blood repertoires may reflect thyroid immune responses.

The CDR1 and CDR2 encoded by the germline V gene (reference sequence) are SEHNR and FQNEAQ. V is cut back by 5 bases and J by 7 bases, with 5 bases in the junction unmatched. The CDR3 runs 16 amino acids, cysteine and phenylalanine included. Only the CDR3 region is kept as DNA, spanning 48 bases read in frame from base 1. A patient counted as having stable Graves' hyperthyroidism if no progression to ophthalmopathy occurred over 18 months of follow-up. Hyperthyroidism patients were newly diagnosed, had a disease duration of under 2 months, and were aged 18 to 65 years. Patients with uncontrolled infections, other autoimmune diseases, pregnancy or lactation were excluded. Diagnoses were established on the basis of clinical symptoms, serum thyroxine and TRAb, thyroid ultrasound, and orbital computed tomography. PBMCs were isolated from 7.5 to 10 ml of fresh peripheral blood by Ficoll-Paque density gradient centrifugation. Trizol reagent was used to extract total RNA, and RNA quality was then checked on an Agilent 2100 Bioanalyzer.

TCR beta CDR3 regions were amplified from RNA transcripts. The TCR CDR3 was subjected to a first round of RT-PCR using the HTBI primer set and the Qiagen OneStep RT-PCR kit. A second multiplex PCR round built the libraries, followed by size selection and purification. Paired-end sequencing of the libraries was performed with 100 bp reads on an Illumina HiSeq2000. The published analysis was carried out like this. SOAPnuke was used to process the raw data, throwing out any read that contained adapters or uncalled bases, had a mean Phred below 15, or lacked an exact constant-primer or identifier match. High-quality paired reads were merged using COPE v1.2.5, and each unique nucleotide sequence was defined as a clonotype. Clonotypes were aligned to IMGT TRBV, TRBD and TRBJ reference segments using MiTCR v1.1. Only V-J combinations with frequency above 0.0001, covering about 99% of repertoires, were analysed. A TCS score was defined as the ratio of F50 (clonal expansion) to E x V (chaos), with BLOSUM62-based TCRdist applied between CDR3 peptides within each V-J. Welch's t-statistics and random forest reduced 500 to 550 V-J features to roughly 13, which were used in a naive Bayes classifier (R e1071). Thyroid-blood repertoire similarity was quantified with the Morisita-Horn index. TCRdb reworked the public reads: Q25 trimming with fastp, MiXCR clone assembly, productive beta chains retained. Rows matching on CDR3 protein sequence are summarized as one entry with the most common DNA and genes. TCRdb's processing, not the study's, gives the V and J calls here. In all, the sample holds 800,000 or so distinct CDR3 sequences, and roughly 40% of those were seen once. Approximately 10% of the sample is held by the ten biggest clonotypes.

This clonotype was counted between two and nine times. There is no known antigen for this receptor. Qualities for individual bases were not recorded, and no much larger clone is one base off. The sample comprised blood. The receptor was derived from a man younger than 35 with Graves' hyperthyroidism. This chain joins TRBV7-9 to TRBJ2-2; TRBD2 agrees with 15 junctional bases. The DNA sequence is as follows: TGTGCCAGCAGCCGGACTAGCGGGAGGGCCGGCGGGGAGCTGTTTTTT. Its amino acids are CASSRTSGRAGGELFF.